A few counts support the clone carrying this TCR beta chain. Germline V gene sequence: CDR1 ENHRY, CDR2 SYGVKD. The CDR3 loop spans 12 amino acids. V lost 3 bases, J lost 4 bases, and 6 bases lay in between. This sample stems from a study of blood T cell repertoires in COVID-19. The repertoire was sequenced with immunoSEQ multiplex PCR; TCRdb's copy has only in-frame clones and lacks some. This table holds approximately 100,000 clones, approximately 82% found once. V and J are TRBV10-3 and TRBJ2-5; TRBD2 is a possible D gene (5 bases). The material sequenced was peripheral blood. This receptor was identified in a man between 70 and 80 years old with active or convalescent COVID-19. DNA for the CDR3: TGTGCCATCAGTGAAGGAGGAGAGACCCAGTACTTC. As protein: CAISEGGETQYF.